This TCR beta chain was identified in a study of technical replicates of blood from several donors. Clones were read by immunoSEQ multiplex PCR, and TCRdb kept only the in-frame ones, dropping some. This repertoire shows 55,000 to 75,000 clones, 91% found once; its top ten account for about 3.9%. The sample was PBMCs. The sequence came from a human donor in good health. Some clones in this sample may be carry-over from other donors' samples.

The CDR3 loop is CASSLGQGGYGYTF. The CDR3 region has the DNA TGTGCCAGCAGCCTAGGACAGGGTGGCTATGGCTACACCTTC. The V and J genes are TRBV9 and TRBJ1-2, with 8 nucleotides matching TRBD1. V gave up 4 bases and J gave up 4 bases; unmatched junction bases: 6. The germline V gene has CDR1 SGDLS and CDR2 YYNGEE. The CDR3 has 14 residues.